The entry that follows covers one T cell receptor beta chain sequence. The data derive from a study of blood T cell repertoires in COVID-19. Study as a whole: From T cells, B-cell-depleted T cells, or PBMCs came the material, which was cDNA or gDNA.

As originally analysed: Estimation of nucleated cell counts relied on the amplification of reference gene primers. Libraries were prepared by immunoSEQ multiplex PCR; TCRdb keeps only in-frame clonotypes and omits some of them. V and J calls and clone size follow that table, whereas D and trimming were derived from the DNA. The sample carries over 200,000 clones, around 86% recorded once. Trimming took 3 bases from V and 5 from J; bases not matched to a gene: 6. The CDR3 totals 16 residues. Germline assignment: CDR1 SGHDT and CDR2 YYEEEE. J is TRBJ1-5 and V is TRBV5-6; TRBD1 agrees at 12 bases. The source material was peripheral blood. This clonotype originated in a man in his sixties who had recovered from COVID-19. In DNA form, the CDR3 reads TGTGCCAGCAGCTCCGGGACAGGGGGCTTTGATCAGCCCCAGCATTTT. Translation: CASSSGTGGFDQPQHF.